The 9 T cell receptor beta chains given below trace back to one sample, sequenced in a study of post-analysis software for immune sequencing data. Study results and caveats: Among a handful of TRBV segments more frequent in patients than controls were TRBV5-6, TRBV5-1 and TRBV20-1.

Each TCR beta cDNA library carried unique molecular identifiers. In TCRdb, the PCR reads were re-called with MiXCR into one record per CDR3 protein. The table has some 890,000 distinct CDR3 sequences, 53% seen once. Their antigens are not known. The sequencing sample was made of blood. These receptors were taken from a girl under 18 with multiple sclerosis.

The V and J genes are TRBV5-1 and TRBJ2-7; D is possibly TRBD1 (5 bases). Trimming cost V 0 bases and J 3 bases, with 13 bases left between them. CDR1 is SGHRS, CDR2 YFSETQ, per germline. The CDR3 contains 15 residues. DNA for the CDR3: TGCGCCAGCAGCTTGGCCGGCAGGGTGGACTACGAGCAGTACTTC. Its translation: CASSLAGRVDYEQYF.

This clonotype was picked up one time. One end of the junction does not line up with germline, which may come from a read error. The V gene is TRBV5-1, the J gene TRBJ2-2; 16 nucleotides align to TRBD2. This CDR3 is built from 15 residues. Germline CDR1 reads SGHRS; CDR2 reads YFSETQ. The chain's CDR3 is CASRSGLAGGVEQFF. The CDR3 DNA reads TGCGCCAGCAGATCGGGACTAGCGGGAGGGGTTGAGCAGTTTTTT.

The V gene is TRBV7-3, the J gene TRBJ2-3; 7 bases are shared with TRBD2. Germline-derived CDR1 and CDR2 are SGHTA and FQGTGA. This CDR3 has 15 amino acids. V was pared by 1 base and J by 4 bases, with 5 bases of the junction left unmatched. This CDR3 reads CASSLRAGVPDTQYF. CDR3 nucleotide sequence: TGTGCCAGCAGCTTAAGGGCGGGAGTCCCAGATACGCAGTATTTT. Based on the CDR3 plus reference TRBV7-3 and TRBJ2-3, the full variable domain is GAGVSQTPSNKVTEKGKYVELRCDPISGHTALYWYRQSLGQGPEFLIYFQGTGAADDSGLPNDRFFAVRPEGSVSTLKIQRTERGDSAVYLCASSLRAGVPDTQYFGPGTRLTVL.

The chain couples TRBV27 to TRBJ1-1; D is undetermined. The germline CDR1 and CDR2 sequences are MNHEY and SMNVEV (reference sequence). V lost 11 bases and J lost 11, with 9 bases in between. There are 8 residues in the CDR3. The CDR3 protein is CAGVEAFF. In nucleotides, the CDR3 is TGTGCCGGCGTGGAGGCTTTCTTT.

The chain links TRBV29-1 to TRBJ2-7, with a weak D call TRBD2 (5 bases). The ends were cut back, 1 base at V and 2 bases at J, with 24 bases in the middle. The germline V gene has CDR1 SQVTM and CDR2 ANQGSEA. This CDR3 is built from 18 residues. CDR3 DNA sequence: TGCAGCGTTGAAGTCGGGCCCAACCGGAGACGGGATACCTACGAGCAGTACTTC. It specifies CSVEVGPNRRRDTYEQYF.

A few counts support this clonotype. V is TRBV6-6 and J is TRBJ2-7; D not certain. The length of the CDR3 is 13 residues. The germline V and J ends were trimmed by 2 bases and 3 bases, with 8 bases remaining between them. Germline assignment: CDR1 MNHNY and CDR2 SVGAGI (reference sequence). The CDR3 bases are TGTGCCAGCAGTTACCGGCAGGTCTACGAGCAGTACTTC. This encodes CASSYRQVYEQYF.

A few counts support this clonotype. CDR3 bases: TGCAGCGTTGAAGATAGGGCAGGGGGAGGCTACGAGCAGTACTTC. It is translated as CSVEDRAGGGYEQYF. The chain couples TRBV29-1 to TRBJ2-7, with D possibly matching TRBD1 (7 bases). V was trimmed by 0 bases and J by 3 bases, leaving 15 bases between them. The germline V gene has CDR1 SQVTM and CDR2 ANQGSEA. The CDR3 is 15 amino acids.

This sequence joins TRBV7-8 and TRBJ1-1; 7 nucleotides agree with TRBD1. V shed 3 bases and J 5 bases; nucleotides not matched to a gene: 3. The germline gives CDR1 SGHVS, CDR2 FQNEAQ. The CDR3 contains 13 residues. The CDR3 is CASSFDRETEAFF. As DNA, the CDR3 is TGTGCCAGCAGCTTCGACAGGGAGACTGAAGCTTTCTTT.

This chain links TRBV27 with TRBJ1-1, with a weak D call TRBD1 (5 bases). The CDR3 has 14 residues. Germline V CDR1 and CDR2: MNHEY, SMNVEV (reference sequence). V was shortened by 6 bases and J by 7 bases, with 18 bases between the two germline ends. CDR3 amino acids: CASSFTRGDLEAFF. Here the CDR3 DNA reads TGTGCCAGCAGCTTTACGAGGGGTGACCTTGAAGCTTTCTTT.